One sample yielded the 13 T cell receptor beta chains listed below, sequenced in a study of PD-1 blockade in classical Hodgkin lymphoma. All patients relapsed after autologous stem cell transplantation, and brentuximab vedotin exposure varied. Profiled with immunoSEQ multiplex PCR; TCRdb holds only in-frame clones, not every one. The sample lists over 25,000 clones, 78% occurring once. The source was peripheral blood mononuclear cells (PBMCs), collected before the second cycle of nivolumab. These receptors came from a human donor with classical Hodgkin lymphoma.

The chain joins TRBV30 to TRBJ2-7; D is ambiguous. Deletions cut 5 bases from V and 2 bases from J, with 10 bases between. The CDR3 sequence is 12 residues long. Germline V gene data show CDR1 as GTSNPN and CDR2 as SVGIG (reference sequence). The CDR3, as DNA: TGTGCCTGGGTACTAAGCGCCTACGAGCAGTACTTC. The encoded protein is CAWVLSAYEQYF. Together with reference TRBV30 and TRBJ2-7, the CDR3 gives the full variable domain: SQTIHQWPATLVQPVGSPLSLECTVEGTSNPNLYWYRQAAGRGLQLLFYSVGIGQISSEVPQNLSASRPQDRQFILSSKKLLLSDSGFYLCAWVLSAYEQYFGPGTRLTVT.

As to this clone: An end of the junction does not agree with germline; a read error may underlie this. The gene calls are TRBV7-3 and TRBJ2-3; 8 nucleotides agree with TRBD1. CDR3 length: 13 amino acids. CDR1 and CDR2 (germline): SGHTA, FQGTGA. The CDR3 here is CASSPDLGLGQVF. The CDR3, as DNA: TGTGCCAGCAGCCCGGACCTTGGCCTGGGACAGGTTTTT. The entire variable domain, with the rest obtained from reference TRBV7-3 and TRBJ2-3, is as follows: GAGVSQTPSNKVTEKGKYVELRCDPISGHTALYWYRQSLGQGPEFLIYFQGTGAADDSGLPNDRFFAVRPEGSVSTLKIQRTERGDSAVYLCASSPDLGLGQVFGPGTRLTVL.

The genes are TRBV9 and TRBJ1-1; 9 nucleotides match TRBD1. V trimming: 3 bases; J trimming: 0 bases; junction bases outside the gene matches: 6. CDR3 length: 16 amino acids. Germline V gene lookup returns CDR1 SGDLS and CDR2 YYNGEE. The CDR3 spells CASSGGRQGVNTEAFF. The CDR3 bases are TGTGCCAGCAGCGGAGGTCGACAGGGGGTGAACACTGAAGCTTTCTTT.

V gene TRBV5-1 combines with J gene TRBJ2-1; 9 nucleotides line up with TRBD1. The CDR3 extends over 14 amino acids. The germline gives CDR1 SGHRS, CDR2 YFSETQ. Trimming at V came to 1 base and at J to 7 bases, leaving 3 bases not matched to a gene. The CDR3 bases are TGCGCCAGCAGCTTGAGACAGGGGGATAATGAGCAGTTCTTC. Translation: CASSLRQGDNEQFF.

The V and J genes are TRBV7-9 and TRBJ2-5, with TRBD2 matching over 12 bases. Germline V gives CDR1 SEHNR, CDR2 FQNEAQ (reference sequence). The V and J ends lost 7 bases and 5 bases, in that order; junction bases with no gene match: 8. CDR3 length: 15 amino acids. The CDR3 DNA follows: TGTGCCAGCACCCCTAGACTAGCGGGGGAGGAGACCCAGTACTTC. Protein product: CASTPRLAGEETQYF.

This rearrangement joins TRBV7-2 to TRBJ2-5; 8 bases fit TRBD2. The CDR3 is made up of 17 amino acids. The germline gives CDR1 SGHTA, CDR2 FQGNSA. The V and J ends lost 0 bases and 1 base, in that order; junction bases with no gene match: 7. The CDR3 DNA reads as TGTGCCAGCAGCTTAGCGCTATTAGCGGGGTTCCAAGAGACCCAGTACTTC. Its translation is CASSLALLAGFQETQYF.

This clone was found a few times. The CDR3 coding sequence is TGTGCCAGCGCGGGATCGAACACTGAAGCTTTCTTT. Translated: CASAGSNTEAFF. The V and J genes are TRBV6-1 and TRBJ1-1, with D unresolved. The germline gives CDR1 MNHNS, CDR2 SASEGT. This CDR3 spans 12 amino acids. Trimming left V 8 bases short and J 1 base short, with 8 bases between.

This clone showed up just once. This sequence joins TRBV18 and TRBJ1-3; D is unclear. This CDR3 contains 15 residues. Trimming cost V 3 bases and J 4 bases, with 13 bases left between them. Germline V gene sequence: CDR1 KGHSH, CDR2 LQKENI. The CDR3 coding sequence is TGTGCCAGCTCACCGAATTGGCTGGGCGGAAACACCATATATTTT. Translating it yields CASSPNWLGGNTIYF.

The J gene is TRBJ2-7, the V gene TRBV5-1; 9 nucleotides align to TRBD1. The germline V gene has CDR1 SGHRS and CDR2 YFSETQ. CDR3 length: 14 residues. The V segment lost 7 bases and the J segment 7 bases; nucleotides outside the gene matches: 12. The CDR3 nucleotides read TGCGCCAGCGCGCCTGGACAGGGGATTGAAGAGCAGTACTTC. Residues: CASAPGQGIEEQYF. The variable domain in full, with the rest retrieved from reference TRBV5-1 and TRBJ2-7, is KAGVTQTPRYLIKTRGQQVTLSCSPISGHRSVSWYQQTPGQGLQFLFEYFSETQRNKGNFPGRFSGRQFSNSRSEMNVSTLELGDSALYLCASAPGQGIEEQYFGPGTRLTVT.

Turning to this clone: One end of the junction is discordant with germline, which a read error may explain. The chain carries TRBV7-7 and TRBJ2-5, with TRBD2 matching 12 bases. This CDR3 comprises 16 residues. CDR1 and CDR2 (germline): SSHAT, FNYEAQ (reference sequence). The chain's CDR3 is CASSPGLAGRQETQYF. The CDR3 coding sequence is TGTGCTAGCAGCCCCGGACTAGCGGGGCGCCAAGAGACCCAGTACTTC.

This sequence joins TRBV7-3 and TRBJ2-1; TRBD2 might be the D (5 bases). The length of the CDR3 is 15 residues. From germline, CDR1 is SGHTA and CDR2 FQGTGA. V was trimmed by 0 bases and J by 2 bases, leaving 8 bases between them. Here the CDR3 DNA reads TGTGCCAGCAGCTTAACGTCCGGGGCCTACAATGAGCAGTTCTTC. Its protein product is CASSLTSGAYNEQFF.

This clone was picked up many times. As DNA, the CDR3 is TGTGCCAGCAGTTTTCTTAGTCGGGGGGATGAGACCCAGTACTTC. This encodes CASSFLSRGDETQYF. This rearrangement joins TRBV28 to TRBJ2-5; 7 nucleotides align to TRBD2. V lost 3 bases to trimming and J lost 5 bases; unmatched junction nucleotides: 9. The germline gives CDR1 MDHEN, CDR2 SYDVKM. CDR3 length equals 15 residues.

This chain uses TRBV5-1 with TRBJ2-1; no reliable D call. CDR1 is SGHRS and CDR2 is YFSETQ in the germline V gene. Trimming pared 1 base from V and 0 bases from J, leaving 11 bases between. The CDR3 has 16 residues. CDR3 sequence: CASSLWVQSSYNEQFF. The CDR3 nucleotides are TGCGCCAGCAGCTTGTGGGTTCAGAGCTCCTACAATGAGCAGTTCTTC.